These T cell receptor beta chains were read from a single sample in a study of T cells in Graves' hyperthyroidism and ophthalmopathy. TCRdb processed the multiplex PCR reads anew with MiXCR; each CDR3 protein has one entry. The sample shows around 600,000 distinct CDR3 sequences, about 45% of them seen only once. Sequences were obtained from peripheral blood or thyroid tissue (not recorded which). These receptors all stem from an adult man with Graves' disease, either hyperthyroidism or ophthalmopathy (not recorded which). Both conserved end residues are part of each CDR3. The order of the fields is CDR3 DNA, CDR3 protein, J gene, V gene, clone size, D gene. The D gene is left open where the match is weak. Size is stated for part of the rows, as once, few or many counts, or as a class when the clone is expanded.

CDR3 DNA: TGCAGCGTGCGGGACAGTTACCTCCTTACAGGGATGAGCAATCAGCCCCAGCATTTT
CDR3 protein: CSVRDSYLLTGMSNQPQHF
J gene: TRBJ1-5
V gene: TRBV29-1
clone size: NA
D gene: TRBD1

CDR3 DNA: TGTGCCAGCAGTTTAAAGGTGAGCACTGAAGCTTTCTTT
CDR3 protein: CASSLKVSTEAFF
J gene: TRBJ1-1
V gene: TRBV12-3/TRBV12-4
clone size: NA
D gene: NA

CDR3 DNA: TGTGCCAGTAGTATGTCGGGGAGGAACACTGAAGCTTTCTTT
CDR3 protein: CASSMSGRNTEAFF
J gene: TRBJ1-1
V gene: TRBV19
clone size: NA
D gene: NA

CDR3 DNA: TGCGCCAGCAGCCAAGGGCCGACTCGTAACACTGAAGCTTTCTTT
CDR3 protein: CASSQGPTRNTEAFF
J gene: TRBJ1-1
V gene: TRBV4-1
clone size: few
D gene: NA

CDR3 DNA: TGTGCCAGCAGTTCCGGGACAGACTATGGCTACACCTTC
CDR3 protein: CASSSGTDYGYTF
J gene: TRBJ1-2
V gene: TRBV12-3/TRBV12-4
clone size: NA
D gene: TRBD1

CDR3 DNA: TGTGCCAGCAGCGACGACCCAGGGGGCTACACCTTC
CDR3 protein: CASSDDPGGYTF
J gene: TRBJ1-2
V gene: TRBV7-2
clone size: many
D gene: NA

CDR3 DNA: TGCGCCAGCAGCTTTTTAGCGCCACCTCCTATGAACACTGAAGCTTTCTTT
CDR3 protein: CASSFLAPPPMNTEAFF
J gene: TRBJ1-1
V gene: TRBV5-1
clone size: few
D gene: NA

CDR3 DNA: TGTGCCAGCAGCTTACCTTTCGACACCAGCACAGATACGCAGTATTTT
CDR3 protein: CASSLPFDTSTDTQYF
J gene: TRBJ2-3
V gene: TRBV7-6
clone size: NA
D gene: NA

CDR3 DNA: TGCAGTGCTAGAGACCCGGGGGCGGTGGGGAATTCACCCCTCCACTTT
CDR3 protein: CSARDPGAVGNSPLHF
J gene: TRBJ1-6
V gene: TRBV20-1
clone size: NA
D gene: NA

CDR3 DNA: TGTGCCAGCAGCCCTAAGACAAGAGGCGTTAGGGAAGCTTTCTTT
CDR3 protein: CASSPKTRGVREAFF
J gene: TRBJ1-1
V gene: TRBV7-9
clone size: NA
D gene: NA

CDR3 DNA: TGTGCCATCAGGACGGGGGGCACTGAAGCTTTCTTT
CDR3 protein: CAIRTGGTEAFF
J gene: TRBJ1-1
V gene: TRBV10-3
clone size: NA
D gene: NA

CDR3 DNA: TGTGCCAGCAGGACGAGTCCGGCTCCTCAACTGTTTTTT
CDR3 protein: CASRTSPAPQLFF
J gene: TRBJ1-4
V gene: TRBV12-3/TRBV12-4
clone size: NA
D gene: NA

CDR3 DNA: TGTGCCAGCAGTGAAGGGAGGACTCTCTACGAGCAGTACTTC
CDR3 protein: CASSEGRTLYEQYF
J gene: TRBJ2-7
V gene: TRBV10-2
clone size: few
D gene: NA

CDR3 DNA: TGTGCCAGCAGCCAAGCGGGGGACACTGAAAAACTGTTTTTT
CDR3 protein: CASSQAGDTEKLFF
J gene: TRBJ1-4
V gene: TRBV2
clone size: NA
D gene: NA

CDR3 DNA: TGTGCCAGCAGTTACTCGCGAGGCCGTAATGAAAAACTGTTTTTT
CDR3 protein: CASSYSRGRNEKLFF
J gene: TRBJ1-4
V gene: TRBV6-5
clone size: NA
D gene: NA

CDR3 DNA: TGTGCCAGCAGCTTTACAGGGGACTATGGCTACACCTTC
CDR3 protein: CASSFTGDYGYTF
J gene: TRBJ1-2
V gene: TRBV7-8
clone size: few
D gene: TRBD1

CDR3 DNA: TGCAGCGTTGGCAACCGGGACAGGTCCACAGATACGCAGTATTTT
CDR3 protein: CSVGNRDRSTDTQYF
J gene: TRBJ2-3
V gene: TRBV29-1
clone size: NA
D gene: TRBD1